One and the same sample provided the 20 T cell receptor beta chains below, sequenced in a study of T-cell memory formation after mild COVID-19. TCRdb analysed the 5' RACE reads with MiXCR anew, one entry per CDR3 protein. The sample contains roughly 450,000 distinct CDR3 sequences, over 15% of which appear only once. The sample was PBMCs or a T cell subset sorted from them (not recorded which). These receptors were obtained from an adult woman who had mild COVID-19 (a few samples of this study predate the infection). Cell type and time point are not known.

The rearrangement links TRBV12-3 or TRBV12-4 to TRBJ2-1, with TRBD2 identical over 8 bases. The CDR3 covers 15 residues. The J segment lost 5 bases and the V segment lost 5 bases, leaving 8 bases of the junction unmatched. CDR3 region: CASSNPFGGDNEQFF. The CDR3 nucleotides read TGTGCCAGCAGTAACCCCTTCGGGGGGGACAATGAGCAGTTCTTC.

The sample holds a few counts of this clonotype. A read error may account for a junction end that differs from germline. V gene TRBV9 combines with J gene TRBJ2-3, with a possible D match to TRBD1 (6 bases). The CDR3 covers 15 residues. CDR1 and CDR2 (germline): SGDLS, YYNGEE. CDR3 residues: CASSVGTSSKDTQYF. The CDR3 coding sequence is TGTGCCAGCAGCGTGGGGACATCTAGCAAAGATACGCAGTATTTT. The whole variable domain, filled in from reference TRBV9 and TRBJ2-3, reads DSGVTQTPKHLITATGQRVTLRCSPRSGDLSVYWYQQSLDQGLQFLIQYYNGEERAKGNILERFSAQQFPDLHSELNLSSLELGDSALYFCASSVGTSSKDTQYFGPGTRLTVL.

The chain has TRBV12-3 or TRBV12-4 and TRBJ2-1; D remains unclear. Trimming cost V 6 bases and J 9 bases, with 9 bases left between them. The CDR3 covers 11 residues. The DNA for the CDR3 is TGTGCCAGCAGCTTGCCCCCTGAGCAGTTCTTC. Translation gives CASSLPPEQFF.

In this sample, this clonotype turned up a few times. The chain joins TRBV5-6 to TRBJ2-1, with D tentatively TRBD2 (6 bases). Germline CDR1 is SGHDT and CDR2 is YYEEEE. V lost 2 bases and J 4 bases, leaving 16 bases between the germline ends. There are 16 residues in the CDR3. CDR3 residues: CASSFDRDLGYNEQFF. CDR3 DNA: TGTGCCAGCAGCTTCGACCGGGACTTGGGATACAATGAGCAGTTCTTC.

The chain recombines TRBV6-2 or TRBV6-3 with TRBJ2-7; TRBD2 aligns across 7 bases. The CDR3 length is 12 residues. Germline V gene data show CDR1 as MNHEY and CDR2 as SVGEGT. V shed 2 bases and J 7 bases; nucleotides not matched to a gene: 2. CDR3 in amino acids: CASSYTGGEQYF. The DNA for the CDR3 is TGTGCCAGCAGTTACACGGGGGGTGAGCAGTACTTC.

The sample holds a few counts of this clonotype. The chain has TRBV4-3 and TRBJ2-1; D gene unclear. Germline lookup yields CDR1 LGHNA and CDR2 YSLEER. The CDR3 totals 15 residues. Between the trimmed V and J ends, which lost 2 bases and 0 bases, there was a span of 8 bases. This chain's CDR3 is CASSQSSGSYNEQFF. CDR3 coding DNA: TGCGCCAGCAGCCAAAGCTCGGGCTCCTACAATGAGCAGTTCTTC.

This clonotype was seen only a few times. V usage is TRBV4-2 and J usage is TRBJ2-1, with 7 positions matching TRBD2. J lost 5 bases, V lost 2 bases, and 9 bases had no gene match. The length of the CDR3 is 16 residues. Germline CDR1 reads LGHNA; CDR2 reads YNFKEQ. DNA for the CDR3: TGTGCCAGCAGCCAAAGGTCGGGAGGAACAGACAATGAGCAGTTCTTC. It specifies CASSQRSGGTDNEQFF.

This clonotype was observed a handful of times. V and J are TRBV7-2 and TRBJ2-1, with D possibly matching TRBD2 (6 bases). Between the trimmed V and J ends, which lost 4 bases and 2 bases, there was a span of 12 bases. CDR1 is SGHTA and CDR2 is FQGNSA in the germline V gene. The CDR3 covers 15 residues. The CDR3 region is CASSSSGLPYNEQFF. CDR3 nucleotides: TGTGCCAGCAGCTCAAGCGGGCTGCCCTACAATGAGCAGTTCTTC.

This chain connects TRBV5-5 to TRBJ1-2; 8 bases line up with TRBD1. Germline CDR1 and CDR2: SGHKS and YYEKEE (reference sequence). Trimming took 1 base from V and 1 from J; bases not matched to a gene: 12. CDR3 length equals 18 residues. The CDR3 is CASSLSDRVPLSNYGYTF. The CDR3 DNA follows: TGTGCCAGCAGCTTGTCGGACAGGGTCCCTCTGAGTAACTATGGCTACACCTTC.

This clonotype came up a few times. The gene calls are TRBV10-3 and TRBJ1-1; no reliable D call. V was cut by 6 bases and J by 0 bases, with 17 bases left in between. This CDR3 contains 16 residues. Germline CDR1 is ENHRY and CDR2 is SYGVKD. The CDR3 DNA reads TGTGCCATCAGAGCCGAGACTGGAACCCTGAACACTGAAGCTTTCTTT. Amino acid sequence: CAIRAETGTLNTEAFF.

This clonotype was observed a few times. This rearrangement joins TRBV5-5 to TRBJ2-1; 9 bases map to TRBD2. This CDR3 has 14 residues. The junction had 9 bases not matched to a gene; V was cut back by 5 bases and J by 9 bases. Germline-derived CDR1 and CDR2 are SGHKS and YYEKEE (reference sequence). Here the CDR3 DNA reads TGTGCCAGCAGTTTTAGCGGGAGTAGTCCTGAGCAGTTCTTC. This sequence encodes CASSFSGSSPEQFF. The full variable domain, in which reference TRBV5-5 and TRBJ2-1 provide the parts outside the CDR3, is DAGVTQSPTHLIKTRGQQVTLRCSPISGHKSVSWYQQVLGQGPQFIFQYYEKEERGRGNFPDRFSARQFPNYSSELNVNALLLGDSALYLCASSFSGSSPEQFFGPGTRLTVL.

The genes are TRBV6-6 and TRBJ1-5; 7 bases line up with TRBD1. Germline lookup yields CDR1 MNHNY and CDR2 SVGAGI (reference sequence). CDR3 size: 14 residues. Trimming took 0 bases from V and 8 from J; bases not matched to a gene: 4. The CDR3 region is CASSYSGGAEPQHF. DNA for the CDR3: TGTGCCAGCAGTTACTCAGGGGGCGCGGAGCCCCAGCATTTT.

This sequence joins TRBV5-4 and TRBJ1-1; D gene unclear. Germline V gene sequence: CDR1 SGHNT, CDR2 YYREEE (reference sequence). V dropped 4 bases and J dropped 5 bases, with 12 bases sitting between them. This CDR3 comprises 13 residues. Here the CDR3 reads CASSPGPVTEAFF. DNA for the CDR3: TGTGCCAGCAGCCCCGGACCGGTTACTGAAGCTTTCTTT.

CDR3 DNA sequence: TGCGCCAGCAGCTTGTATGGGACTAGTGTTTTAGGCTGGGATACGCAGTATTTT. Translation gives CASSLYGTSVLGWDTQYF. V is TRBV5-1 and J is TRBJ2-3, with 8 positions matching TRBD2. J was trimmed by 6 bases and V by 1 base; bases with no gene match: 16. Germline values: CDR1 SGHRS, CDR2 YFSETQ. This CDR3 region has 18 residues. The variable domain in full, with the rest retrieved from reference TRBV5-1 and TRBJ2-3, is KAGVTQTPRYLIKTRGQQVTLSCSPISGHRSVSWYQQTPGQGLQFLFEYFSETQRNKGNFPGRFSGRQFSNSRSEMNVSTLELGDSALYLCASSLYGTSVLGWDTQYFGPGTRLTVL.

This clonotype has only a few counts. The chain uses TRBV20-1 and TRBJ2-7; 8 bases map to TRBD1. CDR1 DFQATT and CDR2 SNEGSKA come from the germline V gene (reference sequence). The CDR3 runs 15 residues. J was trimmed by 1 base and V by 0 bases; bases with no gene match: 5. In DNA, the CDR3 is TGCAGTGCTAGAGATCGGGACAGGAGATCCTACGAGCAGTACTTC. Its protein product is CSARDRDRRSYEQYF.

In its sample, this clonotype was seen many times. The rearrangement joins TRBV11-2 to TRBJ2-5; D is undetermined. V lost 1 base to trimming and J lost 2 bases, with 8 bases between them. CDR3 length: 14 amino acids. Per the germline V gene, CDR1 is SGHAT and CDR2 is FQNNGV. In DNA, the CDR3 is TGTGCCAGCAGCTTAGGTTCCTTTCAAGAGACCCAGTACTTC. It is translated as CASSLGSFQETQYF.

V usage is TRBV20-1 and J usage is TRBJ2-3; 7 bases align to TRBD2. Germline CDR1 and CDR2: DFQATT and SNEGSKA (reference sequence). V gave up 0 bases and J gave up 1 base; unmatched junction bases: 7. The CDR3 contains 16 residues. The CDR3 coding sequence is TGCAGTGCTAGAGATTTGTCTAGCGGCGGCACAGATACGCAGTATTTT. Translated: CSARDLSSGGTDTQYF.

The chain couples TRBV20-1 to TRBJ2-7; possibly TRBD1 for D (6 bases). With 0 bases removed from V and 3 bases from J, the gap between germline ends came to 18 bases. The CDR3 extends over 16 amino acids. The germline V gene encodes CDR1 DFQATT and CDR2 SNEGSKA (reference sequence). CDR3 nucleotide sequence: TGCAGTGCTAGAGAGCTCGCAGGGGAAAGTTTCTACGAGCAGTACTTC. Translating gives CSARELAGESFYEQYF.

This clonotype was recorded a few times. The gene calls are TRBV5-1 and TRBJ2-2, with 10 nucleotides matching TRBD1. V trimming: 4 bases; J trimming: 6 bases; junction bases outside the gene matches: 3. Germline CDR1 and CDR2: SGHRS and YFSETQ. The CDR3 extends over 14 amino acids. CDR3 coding DNA: TGCGCCAGCAGCACCGGGACAGGGGCCGGGGAGCTGTTTTTT. Its protein product is CASSTGTGAGELFF.

The chain has TRBV15 and TRBJ1-5, with a weak D call TRBD1 (5 bases). Germline CDR1 is LNHNV and CDR2 is YYDKDF (reference sequence). The CDR3 has 14 amino acids. V lost 0 bases, J lost 6 bases, and 9 bases lay in between. The CDR3 DNA follows: TGTGCCACCAGCAGAGACAGGGTCACTCAGCCCCAGCATTTT. Its translation is CATSRDRVTQPQHF.